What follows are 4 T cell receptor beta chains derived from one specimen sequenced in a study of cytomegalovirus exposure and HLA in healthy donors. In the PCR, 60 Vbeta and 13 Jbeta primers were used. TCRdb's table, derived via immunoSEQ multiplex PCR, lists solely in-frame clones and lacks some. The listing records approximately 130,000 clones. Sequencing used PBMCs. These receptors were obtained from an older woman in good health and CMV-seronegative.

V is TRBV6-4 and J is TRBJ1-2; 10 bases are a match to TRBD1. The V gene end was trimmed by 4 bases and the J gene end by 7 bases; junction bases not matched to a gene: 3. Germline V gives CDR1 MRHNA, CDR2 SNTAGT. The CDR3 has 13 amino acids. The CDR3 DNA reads TGTGCCAGCAGTGGTGGGACAGGGGTTGGCTACACCTTC. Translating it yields CASSGGTGVGYTF.

The CDR3 reads CASSVVGTSGGRNEQFF. The CDR3 region has the DNA TGTGCCAGCAGCGTAGTGGGGACTAGCGGGGGTAGGAATGAGCAGTTCTTC. This rearrangement joins TRBV9 to TRBJ2-1; 14 positions agree with TRBD2. The junction had 6 bases not matched to a gene; V was cut back by 0 bases and J by 7 bases. The CDR3 is 17 amino acids. CDR1 SGDLS and CDR2 YYNGEE come from the germline V gene.

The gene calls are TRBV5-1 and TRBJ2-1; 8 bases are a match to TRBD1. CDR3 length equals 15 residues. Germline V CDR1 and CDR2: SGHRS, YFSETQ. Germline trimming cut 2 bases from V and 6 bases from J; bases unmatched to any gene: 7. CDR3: CASSFSGGDRNEQFF. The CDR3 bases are TGCGCCAGCAGCTTTTCAGGGGGCGACCGCAATGAGCAGTTCTTC.

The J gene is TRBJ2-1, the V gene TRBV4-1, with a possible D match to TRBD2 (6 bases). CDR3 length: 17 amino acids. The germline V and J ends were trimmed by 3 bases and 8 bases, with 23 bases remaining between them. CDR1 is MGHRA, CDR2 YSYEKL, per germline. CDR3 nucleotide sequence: TGCGCCAGCAGCCAGTACCAAGCGGCGGGAACGGCCTATGAGCAGTTCTTC. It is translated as CASSQYQAAGTAYEQFF.